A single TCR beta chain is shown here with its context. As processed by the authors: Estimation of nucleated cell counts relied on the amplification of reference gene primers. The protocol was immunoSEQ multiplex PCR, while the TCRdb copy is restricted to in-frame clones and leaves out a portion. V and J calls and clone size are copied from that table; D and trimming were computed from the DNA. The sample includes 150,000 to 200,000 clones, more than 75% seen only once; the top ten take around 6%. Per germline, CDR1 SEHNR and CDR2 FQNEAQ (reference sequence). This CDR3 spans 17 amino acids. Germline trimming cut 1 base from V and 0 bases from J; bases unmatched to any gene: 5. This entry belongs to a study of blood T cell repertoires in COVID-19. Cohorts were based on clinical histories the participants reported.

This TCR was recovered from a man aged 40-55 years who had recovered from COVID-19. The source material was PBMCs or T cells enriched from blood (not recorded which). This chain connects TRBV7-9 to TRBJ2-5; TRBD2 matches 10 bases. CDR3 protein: CASSLGAGGSYQETQYF. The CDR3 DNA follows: TGTGCCAGCAGCTTAGGAGCGGGGGGGTCTTACCAAGAGACCCAGTACTTC. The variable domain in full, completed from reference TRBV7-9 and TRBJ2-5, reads DTGVSQNPRHKITKRGQNVTFRCDPISEHNRLYWYRQTLGQGPEFLTYFQNEAQLEKSRLLSDRFSAERPKGSFSTLEIQRTEQGDSAMYLCASSLGAGGSYQETQYFGPGTRLLVL.